These 27 T cell receptor beta chains originate from one sample sequenced in a study of blood T cell repertoires in COVID-19. The repertoire was sequenced with immunoSEQ multiplex PCR; TCRdb's copy has only in-frame clones and lacks some. The profile shows hundreds of thousands of clones, roughly 88% of them singletons. The sequenced sample consisted of peripheral blood. The receptor set was obtained from a woman aged 50 to 65 with active or convalescent COVID-19.

The V and J genes are TRBV4-3 and TRBJ2-5, with TRBD2 identical over 7 bases. The V segment lost 0 bases and the J segment 5 bases; nucleotides outside the gene matches: 12. The germline V gene has CDR1 LGHNA and CDR2 YSLEER. The CDR3 consists of 17 residues. In nucleotides, the CDR3 is TGCGCCAGCAGCCAAGATCTATGGGAGGGGCGGGGGGAGACCCAGTACTTC. Its translation is CASSQDLWEGRGETQYF.

The J gene is TRBJ1-4, the V gene TRBV15; TRBD1 matches at 9 bases. The germline V gene has CDR1 LNHNV and CDR2 YYDKDF (reference sequence). The CDR3 spans 15 residues. The trim removed 1 base at V and 15 bases at J, leaving 12 bases unmatched. The CDR3 DNA sequence: TGTGCCACCAGCAGAGGACTCTCCCCGGGACAGGGAATGTTTTTT. This gives the protein CATSRGLSPGQGMFF.

J is TRBJ1-2 and V is TRBV4-3; no reliable D call. This CDR3 has 14 residues. Trimming took 0 bases from V and 4 from J, leaving 9 bases between them. Germline V CDR1 and CDR2: LGHNA, YSLEER. The CDR3 sequence: CASSQDDEVYGYTF. Here the CDR3 DNA reads TGCGCCAGCAGCCAAGATGATGAGGTCTATGGCTACACCTTC.

The chain has TRBV28 and TRBJ2-3, with 7 bases that match TRBD1. This CDR3 contains 13 residues. Germline trimming cut 9 bases from V and 5 bases from J; bases unmatched to any gene: 8. The germline gives CDR1 MDHEN, CDR2 SYDVKM. This CDR3 is CASGGQRVDTQYF. The CDR3, as DNA: TGTGCCAGTGGGGGACAGAGGGTAGATACGCAGTATTTT.

The J gene is TRBJ2-1, the V gene TRBV5-4, with 10 bases that match TRBD1. The CDR3 spans 15 residues. Germline trimming cut 1 base from V and 8 bases from J; bases unmatched to any gene: 6. Germline CDR1 reads SGHNT; CDR2 reads YYREEE (reference sequence). The chain's CDR3 is CASSLWDRGIHEQFF. The CDR3 region has the DNA TGTGCCAGCAGCTTGTGGGACAGGGGAATCCATGAGCAGTTCTTC.

The chain is built from TRBV19 and TRBJ1-1; no reliable D call. Trimming removed 6 bases from V and 0 bases from J, with 8 bases in between. CDR3 length equals 13 residues. Germline V gives CDR1 LNHDA, CDR2 SQIVND (reference sequence). CDR3 protein: CASRLQLNTEAFF. In nucleotides, the CDR3 is TGTGCCAGTAGGTTACAGTTGAACACTGAAGCTTTCTTT.

J is TRBJ2-3 and V is TRBV7-8; D is perhaps TRBD1 (5 bases). Germline V gene data show CDR1 as SGHVS and CDR2 as FQNEAQ. The CDR3 runs to 14 residues. V was cut by 5 bases and J by 1 base, with 10 bases left in between. The CDR3 sequence is CASSHRSRTDTQYF. The CDR3 DNA sequence: TGTGCCAGCAGCCACAGGTCTCGCACAGATACGCAGTATTTT. Supplemented by reference TRBV7-8 and TRBJ2-3, the full variable domain reads GAGVSQSPRYKVAKRGQDVALRCDPISGHVSLFWYQQALGQGPEFLTYFQNEAQLDKSGLPSDRFFAERPEGSVSTLKIQRTQQEDSAVYLCASSHRSRTDTQYFGPGTRLTVL.

This clone was observed a single time. The chain joins TRBV3-1 (or the pseudogene TRBV3-2) to TRBJ2-5; D might be TRBD1 (5 bases). Germline CDR1 is LGHDT and CDR2 is YNNKEL (reference sequence). Trimming cost V 4 bases and J 4 bases, with 16 bases left between them. The CDR3 has 15 residues. Here the CDR3 reads CASSPKGLSGETQYF. For the CDR3, the DNA is TGTGCCAGCAGCCCGAAGGGGCTCAGTGGAGAGACCCAGTACTTC.

This clone was counted once. The chain has TRBV3-1 (or the pseudogene TRBV3-2) and TRBJ1-6; D perhaps matches TRBD1 (6 bases). The CDR3 runs 16 residues. The V gene's germline CDR1 is LGHDT and CDR2 YNNKEL (reference sequence). The V and J ends lost 3 bases and 0 bases respectively, with 9 bases between them. CDR3 nucleotide sequence: TGTGCCAGCAGCCACACAGGGAGCTCCTATAATTCACCCCTCCACTTT. It yields the protein CASSHTGSSYNSPLHF.

The chain links TRBV2 to TRBJ2-5; D is undetermined. Deletions cut 4 bases from V and 4 bases from J, with 13 bases between. The CDR3 extends over 14 amino acids. The germline gives CDR1 SNHLY, CDR2 FYNNEI. CDR3 bases: TGTGCCAGCAGTGTGGAGACCTATGGAGAGACCCAGTACTTC. The encoded protein is CASSVETYGETQYF.

The chain uses TRBV7-9 and TRBJ1-6; 7 positions match TRBD1. CDR3 size: 15 residues. J lost 7 bases, V lost 1 base, and 4 bases had no gene match. CDR1 is SEHNR and CDR2 is FQNEAQ in the germline V gene (reference sequence). CDR3 region: CASSLGTGQNSPLHF. The CDR3 DNA follows: TGTGCCAGCAGCTTAGGGACAGGACAAAATTCACCCCTCCACTTT.

J is TRBJ2-3 and V is TRBV19; 7 bases are shared with TRBD1. Looked up from germline, CDR1 is LNHDA and CDR2 is SQIVND (reference sequence). Trimming at V came to 2 bases and at J to 5 bases, leaving 13 bases not matched to a gene. The CDR3 spans 17 residues. The CDR3 is CASSIPPAAGGQDTQYF. CDR3 in DNA: TGTGCCAGTAGTATACCACCCGCGGCAGGGGGACAAGATACGCAGTATTTT.

CDR3 DNA: TGCAGCGTTGGCCTTGGGACAGGTAACACTGAAGCTTTCTTT. It yields the protein CSVGLGTGNTEAFF. The chain employs TRBV29-1 and TRBJ1-1; 8 bases are shared with TRBD1. The germline gives CDR1 SQVTM, CDR2 ANQGSEA. V was pared by 4 bases and J by 2 bases, with 6 bases of the junction left unmatched. The CDR3 length is 14 residues.

The rearrangement links TRBV9 to TRBJ2-5; TRBD1 agrees at 10 bases. The CDR3 length is 15 residues. Looked up from germline, CDR1 is SGDLS and CDR2 is YYNGEE. J was trimmed by 4 bases and V by 0 bases; bases with no gene match: 3. Here the CDR3 DNA reads TGTGCCAGCAGCGTAGGGACAGGGGGAGGAGAGACCCAGTACTTC. It is translated as CASSVGTGGGETQYF.

The V call is TRBV25-1, the J call TRBJ2-5; D perhaps matches TRBD1 (6 bases). Germline assignment: CDR1 MGHDK and CDR2 SYGVNS. Trimming took 2 bases from V and 5 from J, leaving 9 bases between them. The length of the CDR3 is 13 residues. CDR3 loop: CASSEDRRETQYF. The CDR3 nucleotides read TGTGCCAGCAGTGAAGACAGGCGGGAGACCCAGTACTTC.

V is TRBV3-1 (or the pseudogene TRBV3-2) and J is TRBJ1-6; D might be TRBD1 (5 bases). V was cut by 0 bases and J by 9 bases, with 12 bases left in between. The CDR3 loop spans 15 amino acids. Germline CDR1 is LGHDT and CDR2 is YNNKEL (reference sequence). For the CDR3, the DNA is TGTGCCAGCAGCCAAGAGTTCGGGGGAGGTTCACCCCTCCACTTT. This sequence encodes CASSQEFGGGSPLHF.

The chain uses TRBV7-9 and TRBJ1-4; 7 positions agree with TRBD1. The CDR3 runs to 17 residues. V dropped 5 bases and J dropped 0; count of bases not matched to a gene: 9. Germline CDR1 SEHNR, CDR2 FQNEAQ (reference sequence). CDR3 protein: CASSLQGVGTTNEKLFF. The CDR3 DNA sequence: TGTGCCAGCAGCCTCCAGGGGGTGGGAACAACTAATGAAAAACTGTTTTTT.

The V call is TRBV11-3, the J call TRBJ2-1; the D gene is possibly TRBD1 (6 bases). Trimming shortened V by 0 bases and J by 5 bases, and 14 bases separated the two germline ends. There are 16 residues in the CDR3. CDR1 and CDR2 from the germline V gene are SGHNT and YENEEA. CDR3 in amino acids: CASSLDAAGDHNEQFF. The CDR3 bases are TGTGCCAGCAGCTTAGATGCTGCAGGGGATCACAATGAGCAGTTCTTC.

This CDR3 is CASSQEGVTEAFF. CDR3 coding DNA: TGTGCCAGCTCACAGGAGGGAGTCACTGAAGCTTTCTTT. This rearrangement joins TRBV18 to TRBJ1-1; no reliable D call. Trimming took off 4 bases at V and 4 bases at J, with 10 bases between the two ends. The CDR3 contains 13 residues. CDR1 is KGHSH, CDR2 LQKENI, per germline.

This chain connects TRBV6-5 to TRBJ1-3; D remains ambiguous. This CDR3 contains 13 residues. CDR1 MNHEY and CDR2 SVGAGI come from the germline V gene. V was shortened by 0 bases and J by 4 bases, with 4 bases between the two germline ends. CDR3: CASSYSRGNTIYF. The CDR3 region has the DNA TGTGCCAGCAGTTACTCGAGGGGAAACACCATATATTTT.

The V and J genes are TRBV5-1 and TRBJ2-7; D unresolved. Trimming took 0 bases from V and 0 from J, leaving 7 bases between them. The CDR3 runs 14 residues. CDR1 is SGHRS and CDR2 is YFSETQ in the germline V gene. The CDR3 region is CASSLELSSYEQYF. Here the CDR3 DNA reads TGCGCCAGCAGCTTGGAGCTGAGCTCCTACGAGCAGTACTTC.

V and J are TRBV28 and TRBJ2-7, with D maybe TRBD1 (6 bases). The CDR3 is 15 residues long. Trimming left V 2 bases short and J 2 bases short, with 13 bases between. Germline V gene data show CDR1 as MDHEN and CDR2 as SYDVKM. The CDR3 spells CASSLGARGAYEQYF. Here the CDR3 DNA reads TGTGCCAGCAGTTTAGGGGCCAGGGGAGCCTACGAGCAGTACTTC.

The V and J genes are TRBV7-9 and TRBJ1-2; 8 bases agree with TRBD1. The CDR3 is 15 residues long. From germline, CDR1 is SEHNR and CDR2 FQNEAQ (reference sequence). V was clipped by 4 bases and J by 8 bases; unmatched bases: 12. CDR3 loop: CASSSYRQGYGGYTF. The CDR3 DNA reads TGTGCCAGCAGCTCATACAGACAGGGGTACGGCGGCTACACCTTC.

This chain links TRBV30 with TRBJ2-6; possibly TRBD1 for D (6 bases). V lost 5 bases, J lost 0 bases, and 8 bases lay in between. Germline V gives CDR1 GTSNPN, CDR2 SVGIG (reference sequence). This CDR3 is 14 amino acids long. DNA for the CDR3: TGTGCCTGGGGCAGGGGCTCTGGGGCCAACGTCCTGACTTTC. Translated, it gives CAWGRGSGANVLTF.

The CDR3 loop reads CASSIRPTGGVINYGYTF. CDR3 in DNA: TGTGCCAGTAGTATAAGACCGACAGGGGGAGTTATAAACTATGGCTACACCTTC. The chain is built from TRBV19 and TRBJ1-2; TRBD1 aligns across 9 bases. This CDR3 spans 18 amino acids. Germline trimming cut 2 bases from V and 2 bases from J; bases unmatched to any gene: 12. Germline CDR1 reads LNHDA; CDR2 reads SQIVND (reference sequence).

This chain uses TRBV15 with TRBJ2-2, with 10 nucleotides matching TRBD1. The junction had 3 bases not matched to a gene; V was cut back by 5 bases and J by 0 bases. Germline V lookup: CDR1 LNHNV, CDR2 YYDKDF (reference sequence). The CDR3 extends over 16 amino acids. The CDR3: CATSLGQGANTGELFF. The DNA of the CDR3 is TGTGCCACCAGCCTCGGACAGGGGGCGAACACCGGGGAGCTGTTTTTT.

The chain has TRBV4-1 and TRBJ1-2, with D perhaps TRBD1 (6 bases). The CDR3 totals 15 residues. Trimming took 0 bases from V and 6 from J, leaving 14 bases between them. Germline-derived CDR1 and CDR2 are MGHRA and YSYEKL. The CDR3 nucleotides read TGCGCCAGCAGCCAAGACTCGACAGGAATCCATGGCTACACCTTC. Translation: CASSQDSTGIHGYTF.